The 24 T cell receptor beta chains reported below all come from one sample, sequenced in a study of T cell clonality in common variable immunodeficiency. TCRdb's table, derived via immunoSEQ multiplex PCR, lists solely in-frame clones and lacks some. The sample lists some 32,000 clones, none appearing once, the ten largest making up approximately 4.7%. The sample taken for sequencing was peripheral blood mononuclear cells. Receptors were obtained from a person between 18 and 75 years old in good health.

In this sample, this clone turned up many times. The CDR3 goes on 3 residues after the read ends, and that part is filled in from the germline J gene. The V and J genes are TRBV7-9 and TRBJ2-2, with 9 positions matching TRBD1. V shed 2 bases and J 5 bases; nucleotides not matched to a gene: 3. Germline V gives CDR1 SEHNR, CDR2 FQNEAQ (reference sequence). This CDR3 comprises 15 residues. Incomplete CDR3 DNA: TGTGCCAGCAGCTTAACAGGGGGCAATACCGGGGAG. Translation: CASSLTGGNTGE. The CDR3 in full is CASSLTGGNTGELFF. The complete variable domain, with remaining parts taken from reference TRBV7-9 and TRBJ2-2, reads DTGVSQNPRHKITKRGQNVTFRCDPISEHNRLYWYRQTLGQGPEFLTYFQNEAQLEKSRLLSDRFSAERPKGSFSTLEIQRTEQGDSAMYLCASSLTGGNTGELFFGEGSRLTVL.

This clone was seen at least ten times. The CDR3 sequence is CASRNRPQETQYF. The part of the CDR3 DNA that was read is TGTGCCAGCAGAAACAGGCCCCAAGAGACC. The chain employs TRBV2 and TRBJ2-5, with D possibly TRBD1 on 5 matching bases. From the germline J gene comes the end of the CDR3, since the read stops 3 residues before it. The germline CDR1 and CDR2 sequences are SNHLY and FYNNEI. V was trimmed by 6 bases and J by 1 base, leaving 9 bases between them. CDR3 length: 13 amino acids.

This clone occurred many times. Coverage ceases 3 residues before the CDR3 finishes, and the germline J gene fills in the end. The J gene is TRBJ1-5, the V gene TRBV7-8; D uncertain. This CDR3 contains 13 residues. From germline, CDR1 is SGHVS and CDR2 FQNEAQ. V lost 5 bases, J lost 7 bases, and 12 bases lay in between. The CDR3 loop reads CASSVSTTQPQHF. The sequenced CDR3 bases are TGTGCCAGCAGCGTGTCGACTACCCAGCCC. Full variable domain (outside the CDR3, taken from reference TRBV7-8 and TRBJ1-5): GAGVSQSPRYKVAKRGQDVALRCDPISGHVSLFWYQQALGQGPEFLTYFQNEAQLDKSGLPSDRFFAERPEGSVSTLKIQRTQQEDSAVYLCASSVSTTQPQHFGDGTRLSIL.

In this sample, this clone turned up many times. The sequenced fragment ends 3 residues before the CDR3 boundary, so the rest is inferred from the germline J gene. The rearrangement uses TRBV5-1 and TRBJ2-1; TRBD1 agrees at 8 bases. The V gene's germline CDR1 is SGHRS and CDR2 YFSETQ. V shed 4 bases, J shed 8 bases, and the junction held 8 bases outside the gene matches. The CDR3 consists of 14 residues. This CDR3 is CASSPGQAEDEQFF. CDR3 bases read: TGCGCCAGCAGCCCGGGACAGGCCGAGGATGAG.

This clone was picked up many times. The read is 3 residues too short to cover the CDR3 end, so that end is filled in from the germline J gene. V and J are TRBV7-8 and TRBJ2-7, with 7 bases lining up with TRBD2. This CDR3 comprises 15 residues. The germline V gene encodes CDR1 SGHVS and CDR2 FQNEAQ. The trim removed 3 bases at V and 1 base at J, leaving 6 bases unmatched. Here the CDR3 reads CASSFSSGTSYEQYF. The covered CDR3 bases are TGTGCCAGCAGCTTTTCTAGCGGAACTTCCTACGAG.

This clone was observed at least ten times. The read ends 3 residues shy of where the CDR3 ends; the end is completed using the germline J gene. V and J are TRBV7-9 and TRBJ2-5, with unresolved D. Trimming left V 5 bases short and J 3 bases short, with 4 bases between. Germline values: CDR1 SEHNR, CDR2 FQNEAQ (reference sequence). The CDR3 loop spans 11 amino acids. The sequenced part of the CDR3 DNA is TGTGCCAGCAGCGTTAAAGAGACC. Protein: CASSVKET. The full CDR3 reads CASSVKETQYF. Complete variable domain (other parts from reference TRBV7-9 and TRBJ2-5): DTGVSQNPRHKITKRGQNVTFRCDPISEHNRLYWYRQTLGQGPEFLTYFQNEAQLEKSRLLSDRFSAERPKGSFSTLEIQRTEQGDSAMYLCASSVKETQYFGPGTRLLVL.

This clone was seen more than once but under ten times. The read falls 3 residues short of the CDR3 end, and the missing part is taken from the germline J gene. The chain employs TRBV5-1 and TRBJ1-1, with 8 positions matching TRBD1. Germline CDR1 reads SGHRS; CDR2 reads YFSETQ. Unmatched junction bases numbered 9, after V lost 2 bases and J lost 3 bases. CDR3 size: 16 residues. The chain's CDR3 is CASSLNPKTGDTEAFF. CDR3 bases read: TGCGCCAGCAGCTTAAATCCCAAGACAGGGGACACTGAA.

The sample holds many counts of this clone. The read ends 3 residues before the CDR3 terminus; that terminus is restored from the germline J gene. The chain uses TRBV29-1 and TRBJ2-3; 11 bases are a match to TRBD1. Germline CDR1 reads SQVTM; CDR2 reads ANQGSEA. This CDR3 contains 15 residues. The CDR3 DNA, read in part, is TGCAGCGTCGGGACAGGGGGTGGTTGGGATCAGCCG. Translation gives CSVGTGGGWDQP. The full CDR3 reads CSVGTGGGWDQPQYF.

This clone was recorded at least ten times. Coverage ceases 3 residues before the CDR3 finishes, and the germline J gene fills in the end. J is TRBJ1-2 and V is TRBV20-1; no definite D call. The CDR3 has 11 residues. Germline V gives CDR1 DFQATT, CDR2 SNEGSKA (reference sequence). Incomplete CDR3 DNA: TGCAGTGCTAGAGATCAGGAAAGC. As protein: CSARDQES. The complete CDR3 sequence is CSARDQESYTF.

This clone was observed at least ten times. The read falls 3 residues short of the CDR3 end, and the missing part is taken from the germline J gene. This chain joins TRBV19 and TRBJ1-2, with 8 bases matching TRBD1. The CDR3 loop spans 13 amino acids. The germline CDR1 and CDR2 sequences are LNHDA and SQIVND (reference sequence). The junction had 10 bases not matched to a gene; V was cut back by 10 bases and J by 6 bases. The CDR3 is CAIRTGNLDGYTF. The CDR3 bases that were read are TGTGCCATCCGGACAGGGAATCTTGATGGC.

This clone was seen many times. The read stops 3 residues short of the end of the CDR3; the missing end is completed from the germline J gene. This chain uses TRBV10-3 with TRBJ1-1; D perhaps matches TRBD1 (6 bases). The germline CDR1 and CDR2 sequences are ENHRY and SYGVKD. The ends were cut back, 0 bases at V and 6 bases at J, with 11 bases in the middle. This CDR3 region has 14 residues. This chain's CDR3 is CAISESTGGPEAFF. CDR3 bases read: TGTGCCATCAGTGAGTCGACAGGTGGTCCTGAA.

This clone was picked up a small number of times. CDR3 residues: CASSAYRWGGDYGYTF. The sequenced CDR3 bases are TGTGCCAGCAGCGCATACCGCTGGGGGGGCGACTATGGC. The chain links TRBV2 to TRBJ1-2; D perhaps matches TRBD1 (6 bases). The sequenced fragment ends 3 residues before the CDR3 boundary, so the rest is inferred from the germline J gene. The CDR3 has 16 residues. Germline V gene data show CDR1 as SNHLY and CDR2 as FYNNEI. V lost 6 bases and J 3 bases, leaving 20 bases between the germline ends.

This clone was detected many times. The read halts 3 residues ahead of the CDR3 end, with the missing end drawn from the germline J gene. The rearrangement uses TRBV4-1 and TRBJ2-7, with 7 bases identical to TRBD2. Germline CDR1 is MGHRA and CDR2 is YSYEKL. The length of the CDR3 is 14 residues. V lost 5 bases to trimming and J lost 2 bases; unmatched junction nucleotides: 6. The CDR3 reads CASSARLATYEQYF. The DNA read from the CDR3 is TGCGCCAGCAGCGCTCGACTAGCCACCTACGAG.

This clone was counted many times. The read falls 3 residues short of the CDR3 end, and the missing part is taken from the germline J gene. This chain uses TRBV7-6 with TRBJ2-1; maybe TRBD1 (5 bases). This CDR3 is built from 16 residues. With 1 base removed from V and 9 bases from J, the gap between germline ends came to 19 bases. Germline CDR1 is SGHVS and CDR2 is FNYEAQ. The CDR3 region is CASSLEVRAGLGEQFF. Incomplete CDR3 DNA: TGTGCCAGCAGCTTAGAGGTCAGGGCCGGCTTGGGTGAG. The whole variable domain, remainder taken from reference TRBV7-6 and TRBJ2-1, is GAGVSQSPRYKVTKRGQDVALRCDPISGHVSLYWYRQALGQGPEFLTYFNYEAQQDKSGLPNDRFSAERPEGSISTLTIQRTEQRDSAMYRCASSLEVRAGLGEQFFGPGTRLTVL.

This clone was seen repeatedly, ten times or more. The read halts 3 residues ahead of the CDR3 end, with the missing end drawn from the germline J gene. This chain joins TRBV5-1 and TRBJ1-1; perhaps TRBD1 as D (5 bases). Germline V CDR1 and CDR2: SGHRS, YFSETQ. The CDR3 has 13 amino acids. Between the trimmed V and J ends, which lost 4 bases and 1 base, there was a span of 8 bases. The CDR3 spells CASSTGQNTEAFF. The sequenced CDR3 bases are TGCGCCAGCAGCACCGGACAGAACACTGAA.

The sample holds many counts of this clone. The missing CDR3 end, 3 residues past where the read stops, is filled in from the germline J gene. The rearrangement uses TRBV6-1 and TRBJ2-3; D is uncertain. The CDR3 runs to 14 residues. Trimming cost V 3 bases and J 1 base, with 8 bases left between them. Germline CDR1 reads MNHNS; CDR2 reads SASEGT. The CDR3 bases that were read are TGTGCCAGCAGTGACTTCCTCGGCACAGATACG. It is translated as CASSDFLGTDT. The full-length CDR3 reads as CASSDFLGTDTQYF.

On this clone: Read coverage stops 3 residues before the CDR3 terminus; the germline J gene supplies the remainder. J is TRBJ1-2 and V is TRBV19; D is uncertain. CDR1 and CDR2 (germline): LNHDA, SQIVND (reference sequence). This CDR3 contains 12 residues. Trimming cost V 6 bases and J 1 base, with 6 bases left between them. The CDR3: CASSNSNYGYTF. The CDR3 DNA, read in part, is TGTGCCAGTAGCAACAGTAACTATGGC.

This clone has more than one count but fewer than ten. With the read ending 3 residues before the CDR3 end, the germline J gene is used to fill in that end. V and J are TRBV19 and TRBJ2-1; a possible D gene is TRBD1 (6 bases). The CDR3 runs to 16 residues. The ends were cut back, 2 bases at V and 6 bases at J, with 17 bases in the middle. The germline V gene encodes CDR1 LNHDA and CDR2 SQIVND (reference sequence). CDR3 loop: CASSIWGTGPSNEQFF. The sequenced part of the CDR3 DNA is TGTGCCAGTAGTATATGGGGCACAGGGCCCAGCAATGAG.

This clone was detected ten times or more. This CDR3 is CASSKGQGARETQYF. CDR3 DNA, as far as it was read: TGTGCCAGCAGCAAGGGACAGGGGGCTCGCGAGACC. The chain employs TRBV9 and TRBJ2-5; 12 nucleotides align to TRBD1. The read falls 3 residues short of the CDR3 end, and the missing part is taken from the germline J gene. In germline, CDR1 is SGDLS, CDR2 YYNGEE. J lost 5 bases, V lost 4 bases, and 6 bases had no gene match. The CDR3 spans 15 residues.

Many counts were recorded for this clone. Coverage ceases 3 residues before the CDR3 finishes, and the germline J gene fills in the end. The chain uses TRBV12-5 and TRBJ2-7, with D perhaps matching TRBD2 (5 bases). The CDR3 runs 16 residues. V was clipped by 1 base and J by 3 bases, with 16 bases between them. CDR1 LGHNT and CDR2 FRNRAP come from the germline V gene. The part of the CDR3 DNA that was read is TGTGCTAGTGGTTTGGGACTACGCCGGGTGCGCTACGAG. Its translation is CASGLGLRRVRYE. The CDR3 in its entirety is CASGLGLRRVRYEQYF. Variable domain in full (rest from reference TRBV12-5 and TRBJ2-7): DARVTQTPRHKVTEMGQEVTMRCQPILGHNTVFWYRQTMMQGLELLAYFRNRAPLDDSGMPKDRFSAEMPDATLATLKIQPSEPRDSAVYFCASGLGLRRVRYEQYFGPGTRLTVT.

This clone came up a few times. The read stops 3 residues short of the end of the CDR3; the missing end is completed from the germline J gene. This chain links TRBV18 with TRBJ1-3; 7 nucleotides match TRBD1. CDR1 and CDR2 (germline): KGHSH, LQKENI. The CDR3 runs to 14 residues. J lost 5 bases, V lost 3 bases, and 4 bases had no gene match. The CDR3 bases that were read are TGTGCCAGCTCACCCGAGACAGGGAGAAACACC. Encoded protein: CASSPETGRNT. From start to end, the CDR3 is CASSPETGRNTIYF.

This clone was picked up a small number of times. From the germline J gene comes the end of the CDR3, since the read stops 3 residues before it. The gene calls are TRBV19 and TRBJ2-1; the match to TRBD2 covers 7 bases. This CDR3 is 16 amino acids long. Germline lookup yields CDR1 LNHDA and CDR2 SQIVND (reference sequence). J lost 6 bases, V lost 4 bases, and 12 bases had no gene match. CDR3 protein: CASSTMGGLTANEQFF. The CDR3 bases that were read are TGTGCCAGTAGTACAATGGGGGGACTAACAGCCAATGAG.

This clone has at least ten counts. The read halts 3 residues ahead of the CDR3 end, with the missing end drawn from the germline J gene. The chain combines TRBV4-1 with TRBJ2-2, with D tentatively TRBD2 (6 bases). The CDR3 is made up of 16 amino acids. Per the germline V gene, CDR1 is MGHRA and CDR2 is YSYEKL. Between the trimmed V and J ends, which lost 1 base and 4 bases, there was a span of 13 bases. The DNA read from the CDR3 is TGCGCCAGCAGCCAAGGGGGACTGTCCGGCACCGGGGAG. It is translated as CASSQGGLSGTGE. The whole CDR3 region reads CASSQGGLSGTGELFF.

This clone was picked up many times. The read stops 3 residues short of the end of the CDR3; the missing end is completed from the germline J gene. The chain links TRBV7-2 to TRBJ1-1; D uncertain. Germline V lookup: CDR1 SGHTA, CDR2 FQGNSA. There are 11 residues in the CDR3. Incomplete CDR3 DNA: TGTGCCAGCAGCTTAGCACAAAAG. Encoded protein: CASSLAQK. Given in full, the CDR3 is CASSLAQKAFF. Together with reference TRBV7-2 and TRBJ1-1, the CDR3 gives the full variable domain: GAGVSQSPSNKVTEKGKDVELRCDPISGHTALYWYRQSLGQGLEFLIYFQGNSAPDKSGLPSDRFSAERTGGSVSTLTIQRTQQEDSAVYLCASSLAQKAFFGQGTRLTVV.